This TCR beta chain stems from a study of blood T cell repertoires in COVID-19. About the research overall: Italy, Spain and the United States were the sources of the convalescent and acute COVID-19 samples.

The germline V gene has CDR1 MNHEY and CDR2 SVGAGI. The ends were cut back, 3 bases at V and 0 bases at J, with 9 bases in the middle. The CDR3 runs to 15 residues. Here immunoSEQ multiplex PCR was the method, and the copy in TCRdb shows in-frame clones only, minus some. The top ten hold around 13% of the sample, which has about 130,000 clones, roughly 84% seen once. The origin of this receptor is a woman aged 30 to 39 who had recovered from COVID-19. The genes are TRBV6-5 and TRBJ1-3; no clear D. Sequencing was done on a sample of peripheral blood. CDR3 residues: CASSYRGVSGNTIYF. DNA of the CDR3: TGTGCCAGCAGTTATAGAGGAGTCTCTGGAAACACCATATATTTT.